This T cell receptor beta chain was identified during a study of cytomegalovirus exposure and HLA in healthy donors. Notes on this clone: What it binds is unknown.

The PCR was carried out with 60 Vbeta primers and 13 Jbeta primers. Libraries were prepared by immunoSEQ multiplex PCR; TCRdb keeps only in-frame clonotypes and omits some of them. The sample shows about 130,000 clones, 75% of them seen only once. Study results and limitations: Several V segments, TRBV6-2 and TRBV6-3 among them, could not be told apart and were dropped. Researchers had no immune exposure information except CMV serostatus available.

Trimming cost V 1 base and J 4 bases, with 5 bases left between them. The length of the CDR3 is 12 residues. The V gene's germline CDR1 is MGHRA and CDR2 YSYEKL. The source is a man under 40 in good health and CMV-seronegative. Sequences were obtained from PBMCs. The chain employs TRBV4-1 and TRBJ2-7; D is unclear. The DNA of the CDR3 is TGCGCCAGCAGCCAAGGCGGATACGAGCAGTACTTC. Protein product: CASSQGGYEQYF.